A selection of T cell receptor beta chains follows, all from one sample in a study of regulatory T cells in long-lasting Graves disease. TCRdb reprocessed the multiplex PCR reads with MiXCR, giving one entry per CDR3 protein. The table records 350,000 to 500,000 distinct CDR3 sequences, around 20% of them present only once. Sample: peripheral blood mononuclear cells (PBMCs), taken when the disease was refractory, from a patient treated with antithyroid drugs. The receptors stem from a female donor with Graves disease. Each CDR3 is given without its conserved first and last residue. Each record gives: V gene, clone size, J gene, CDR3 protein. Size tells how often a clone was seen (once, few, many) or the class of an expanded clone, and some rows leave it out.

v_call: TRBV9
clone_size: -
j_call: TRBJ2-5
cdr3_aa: ASSATARDGGETQY

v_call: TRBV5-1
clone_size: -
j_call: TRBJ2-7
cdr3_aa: ASSLSFRQNYYEQY

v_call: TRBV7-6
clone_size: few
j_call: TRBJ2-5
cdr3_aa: ASSLALAGRETQY

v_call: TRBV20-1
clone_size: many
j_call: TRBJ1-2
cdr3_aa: SAAVYGYT

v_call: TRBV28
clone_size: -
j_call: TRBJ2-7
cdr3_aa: ASRSWAGLSYEQY

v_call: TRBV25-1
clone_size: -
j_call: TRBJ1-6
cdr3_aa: ASRDNGVYNSPLH

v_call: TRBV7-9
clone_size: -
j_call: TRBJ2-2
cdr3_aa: ASSSNPSSTGELF

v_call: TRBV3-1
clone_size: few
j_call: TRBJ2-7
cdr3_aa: ASSHTAGRSYEQY

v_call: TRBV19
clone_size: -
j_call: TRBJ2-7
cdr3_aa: ASSVLSPTGSSYEQY

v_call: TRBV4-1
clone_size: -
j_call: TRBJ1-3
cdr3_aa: ASSQDVAGLSGNTIY

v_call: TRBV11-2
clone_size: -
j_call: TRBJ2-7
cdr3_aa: ASSLEAGGYEQY

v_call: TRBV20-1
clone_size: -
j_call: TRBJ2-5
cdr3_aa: SARDYIGEETQY

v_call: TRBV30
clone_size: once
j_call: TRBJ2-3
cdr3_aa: AWSLSGSGTDTQY

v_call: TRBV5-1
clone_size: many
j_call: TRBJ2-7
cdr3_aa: ASTSGTGDYEQY

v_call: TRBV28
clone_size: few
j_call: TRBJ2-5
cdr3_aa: ASSLPSGSRLPRETQY

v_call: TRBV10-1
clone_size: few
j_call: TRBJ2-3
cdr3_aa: ASSESSGRSTDTQY

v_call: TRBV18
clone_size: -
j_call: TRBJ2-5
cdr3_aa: ASSQVLGPETQY

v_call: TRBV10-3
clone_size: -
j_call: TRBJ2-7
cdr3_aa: AISEQSYEQY

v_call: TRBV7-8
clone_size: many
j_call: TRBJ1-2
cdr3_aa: ASSLFTGANYGYT

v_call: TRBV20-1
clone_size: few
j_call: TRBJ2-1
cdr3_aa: SARDLTDNEQF

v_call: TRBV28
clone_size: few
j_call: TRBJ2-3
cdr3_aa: ASRYGEVIDTQY

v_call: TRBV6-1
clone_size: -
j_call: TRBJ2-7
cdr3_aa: ASNYIQRRGERGITTYEQY

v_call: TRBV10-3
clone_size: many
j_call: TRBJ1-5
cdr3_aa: AISEAQGRNQPQH

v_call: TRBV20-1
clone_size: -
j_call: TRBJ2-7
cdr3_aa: SARHLRRDSYEQY

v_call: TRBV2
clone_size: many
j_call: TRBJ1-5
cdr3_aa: ASCVSINQPQH

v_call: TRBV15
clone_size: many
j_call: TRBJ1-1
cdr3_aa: ATSRDTEKTEAF

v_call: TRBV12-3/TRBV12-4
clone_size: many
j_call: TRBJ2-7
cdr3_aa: ASSLLAGGRNEQY

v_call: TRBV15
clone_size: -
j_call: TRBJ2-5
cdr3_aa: ATSPHGTSSTGRQY

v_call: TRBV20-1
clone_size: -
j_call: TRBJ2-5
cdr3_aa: SAARAGQETQY

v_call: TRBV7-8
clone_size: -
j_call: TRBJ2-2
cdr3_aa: ASSPGLARVSGELF

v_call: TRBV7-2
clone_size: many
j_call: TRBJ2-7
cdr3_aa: ASSLAGDFYEQY

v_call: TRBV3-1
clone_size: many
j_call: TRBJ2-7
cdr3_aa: ASSRYRTDYEQY

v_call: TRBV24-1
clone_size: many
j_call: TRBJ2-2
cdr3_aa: ATSDPGSGRFGELF

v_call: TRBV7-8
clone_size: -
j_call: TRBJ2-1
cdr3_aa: ASSPPSSGNYNEQF

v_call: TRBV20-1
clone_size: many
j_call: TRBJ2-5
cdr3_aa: SAMRRSLETQY

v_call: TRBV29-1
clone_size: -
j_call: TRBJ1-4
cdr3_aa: SVESGDATNEKLF

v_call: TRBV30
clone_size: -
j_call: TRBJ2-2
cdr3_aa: APEDTGELF

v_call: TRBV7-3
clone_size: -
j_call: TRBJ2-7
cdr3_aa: ASSRGDGSYEQY

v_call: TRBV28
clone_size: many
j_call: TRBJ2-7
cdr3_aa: ASSLTGLDEQY

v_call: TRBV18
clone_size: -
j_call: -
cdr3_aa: ASSPTSGGEQF

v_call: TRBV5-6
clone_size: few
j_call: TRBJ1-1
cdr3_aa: ASSWGKTEAF

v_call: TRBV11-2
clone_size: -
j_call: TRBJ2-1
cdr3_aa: ASSPKSSYNEQF

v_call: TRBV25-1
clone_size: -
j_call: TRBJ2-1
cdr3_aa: ASSESAGGPYNEQF

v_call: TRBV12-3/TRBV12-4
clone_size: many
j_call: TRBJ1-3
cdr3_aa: ASSFPIESDTIY

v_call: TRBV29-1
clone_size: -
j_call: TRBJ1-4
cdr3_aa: SVADGLNEKLF

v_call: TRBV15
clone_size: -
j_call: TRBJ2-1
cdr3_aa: ATSMGRESSYNEQF

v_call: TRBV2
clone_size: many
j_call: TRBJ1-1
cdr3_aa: ASSEEGNTEAF

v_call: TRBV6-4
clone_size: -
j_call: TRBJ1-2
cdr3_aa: ASSSGTGRKCGYT

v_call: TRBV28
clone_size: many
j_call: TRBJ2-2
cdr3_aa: ASGGTSENTGELF

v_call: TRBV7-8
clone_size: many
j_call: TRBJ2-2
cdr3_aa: ASSLMGLNTGELF

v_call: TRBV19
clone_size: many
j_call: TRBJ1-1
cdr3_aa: ASSPYSTEAF

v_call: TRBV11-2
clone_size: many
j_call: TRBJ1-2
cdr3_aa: ASSPRSGTGGIYGYT

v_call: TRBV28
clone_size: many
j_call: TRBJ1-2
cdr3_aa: ASSLLGLANYGYT